The rows below give T cell receptor beta chains drawn from one sample of a study of cytomegalovirus exposure and HLA in healthy donors. Profiled with immunoSEQ multiplex PCR; TCRdb holds only in-frame clones, not every one. The sample includes about 140,000 clones, around 72% seen only once; the top ten take approximately 4%. The sample comprised PBMCs. The receptor source for this set is a man between 50 and 59 years old in good health and CMV-seropositive. Each CDR3 is given with its conserved first and last residue. The order of the fields is D gene, V gene, clone size, J gene, CDR3 DNA, CDR3 protein. A D gene is named only where the DNA matches it firmly. Clone size, where shown, is once, few, many, or a class for clones that have expanded.

>NA|TRBV29-1|once|TRBJ2-1
TGCAGCGCCTCACATCAGCGGGAGCAGTTCTTC
CSASHQREQFF
>NA|TRBV11-2|few|TRBJ2-2
TGTGCCAGCAGCCCTCAAACAAACACCGGGGAGCTGTTTTTT
CASSPQTNTGELFF
>NA|TRBV19|NA|TRBJ1-1
TGTGCCAGTAGTATAGACAGGGGTGGCACTGAAGCTTTCTTT
CASSIDRGGTEAFF
>TRBD2|TRBV2|NA|TRBJ2-2
TGTGCCAGCGGGGCCGGGACTAGCGGTTACACCGGGGAGCTGTTTTTT
CASGAGTSGYTGELFF
>NA|TRBV11-2|NA|TRBJ2-7
TGTGCCAGCAGCTCCCTTGGGGCGGGGTACGAGCAGTACTTC
CASSSLGAGYEQYF
>NA|TRBV10-2|NA|TRBJ1-1
TGCGCCAGCAGTGAGTCGAGCGGGGGCAGAACTGAAGCTTTCTTT
CASSESSGGRTEAFF
>NA|TRBV2|NA|TRBJ2-3
TGTGCCAGCAGTGACATTGGGGCGCGGACAGATACGCAGTATTTT
CASSDIGARTDTQYF
>TRBD2|TRBV9|NA|TRBJ2-2
TGTGCCAGCAGCGTAGCGGGACTAGCGGGGGGCGCCGCCGGGGAGCTGTTTTTT
CASSVAGLAGGAAGELFF
>TRBD2|TRBV7-3|NA|TRBJ2-1
TGTGCCAGCAGCTTATACCCGGGAGGGGGTGAGCAGTTCTTC
CASSLYPGGGEQFF
>NA|TRBV10-1|NA|TRBJ1-6
TGCGCCAGCAGTGAGGCCAGGGCACCCAAATCACCCCTCCACTTT
CASSEARAPKSPLHF
>NA|TRBV6-1|NA|TRBJ1-2
TGTGCCAGCAGTGAATGGGACATTGGCTACACCTTC
CASSEWDIGYTF
>NA|TRBV5-1|NA|TRBJ1-4
TGCGCCAGCCGGGAGGTTGTTAATGAAAAACTGTTTTTT
CASREVVNEKLFF
>NA|TRBV20-1|NA|TRBJ2-3
TGCAGTGCAGAGGCCACAGATACGCAGTATTTT
CSAEATDTQYF
>TRBD1|TRBV7-2|NA|TRBJ2-3
TGTGCCAGCAGTACACAGGGGCTCACAGATACGCAGTATTTT
CASSTQGLTDTQYF
>TRBD2|TRBV9|once|TRBJ2-1
TGTGCCAGCAGCGTATCCCTCCCGGGAGCGGGAGGCAATGAGCAGTTCTTC
CASSVSLPGAGGNEQFF
>NA|TRBV28|NA|TRBJ1-2
TGTGCCAGCAAAGGGGCTGACTTTTATGGCTACACCTTC
CASKGADFYGYTF
>TRBD1|TRBV19|NA|TRBJ2-2
TGTGCCAGTAGTAGGGACAGGCGACCGAACACCGGGGAGCTGTTTTTT
CASSRDRRPNTGELFF
>TRBD2|TRBV5-1|NA|TRBJ2-2
TGCGCCAGCAGCTTGAGCCGGGGGGGACGTACCGGGGAGCTGTTTTTT
CASSLSRGGRTGELFF
>TRBD1|TRBV4-2|NA|TRBJ2-3
TGTGCCAGCAGCCATAGTGGACAGGGGGAGGAGGGCACTGTTGCAGATACGCAGTATTTT
CASSHSGQGEEGTVADTQYF
>NA|TRBV7-2|NA|TRBJ2-7
TGTGCCAGCAGCCCCGACGGGTTCGACGAGCAGTACTTC
CASSPDGFDEQYF
>NA|TRBV13|NA|TRBJ2-1
TGTGCCACCCCAATCGCCGAGGTCGGGGACAATGAGCAGTTCTTC
CATPIAEVGDNEQFF
>NA|TRBV7-9|few|TRBJ1-2
TGTGCCAGCAGCCGGGGGGGTGAGGGCCCCTATGGCTACACCTTC
CASSRGGEGPYGYTF
>NA|TRBV5-1|NA|TRBJ1-1
TGCGCCAGCAGCTTGCGGGGCGGGGAGACGAACACTGAAGCTTTCTTT
CASSLRGGETNTEAFF
>TRBD1|TRBV5-5|NA|TRBJ1-4
TGTGCCAGCAGCCGACAGGGTCCGGAGGAAAAACTGTTTTTT
CASSRQGPEEKLFF
>NA|TRBV19|NA|TRBJ1-2
TGTGCCAGTAGTATCCACAGGGAATACGATGGCTACACCTTC
CASSIHREYDGYTF
>NA|TRBV5-1|NA|TRBJ2-5
TGCGCCAGCAGCTTGCCCGGGTCTCAAGAGACCCAGTACTTC
CASSLPGSQETQYF
>TRBD1|TRBV14|NA|TRBJ2-7
TGTGCCAGCAGCCAAGAGGGGACAGTAGCCTTCTACGAGCAGTACTTC
CASSQEGTVAFYEQYF
>NA|TRBV9|NA|TRBJ2-5
TGTGCCAGCAGCGCCGGTGCGGGAGAGACCCAGTACTTC
CASSAGAGETQYF
>NA|TRBV18|NA|TRBJ1-6
TGTGCCAGCTCATCATCAGGGGACTCACCCCTCCACTTT
CASSSSGDSPLHF
>NA|TRBV6-6|once|TRBJ1-1
TGTGCCAGCAGCGAATCGACAGGAGTGATGAACACTGAAGCTTTCTTT
CASSESTGVMNTEAFF
>TRBD2|TRBV7-9|NA|TRBJ2-1
TGTTCCAGCAGCCCGACTCTTGGACTAGCGGGGAGCTCCTACAATGAGCAGTTCTTC
CSSSPTLGLAGSSYNEQFF
>NA|TRBV10-2|many|TRBJ1-1
TGCGCCAGCAGGCCGGGGACAAGTATGAACACTGAAGCTTTCTTT
CASRPGTSMNTEAFF
>TRBD1|TRBV5-1|few|TRBJ1-3
TGCGCCAGCAGCTTGGGGACCGGGACAGGGACTGGAAACACCATATATTTT
CASSLGTGTGTGNTIYF
>NA|TRBV7-3|NA|TRBJ1-1
TGTGCCAGCAGCCTCCAGGGGAACACTGAAGCTTTCTTT
CASSLQGNTEAFF
>NA|TRBV4-2|NA|TRBJ1-4
TGTGCCAGCAGCCAAGATCCCATAGTAGGGACTACGGGTGAAAAACTGTTTTTT
CASSQDPIVGTTGEKLFF
>NA|TRBV2|NA|TRBJ1-1
TGTGCCAGCATCCGACAGGAAAAGACTGAAGCTTTCTTT
CASIRQEKTEAFF
>NA|TRBV7-2|NA|TRBJ1-1
TGTGCCAGCAGCTTAGGGGGGAGGACTGAAGCTTTCTTT
CASSLGGRTEAFF
>TRBD1|TRBV27|NA|TRBJ2-7
TGTGCCAGCAGCCAATGGACAGGGTCCTACGAGCAGTACTTC
CASSQWTGSYEQYF
>TRBD1|TRBV9|NA|TRBJ1-2
TGTGCCAGCAGCGGTACAGATCCGGGACAGCACTATGGCTACACCTTC
CASSGTDPGQHYGYTF
>NA|TRBV7-8|NA|TRBJ2-7
TGTGCCAGCAGCTTTTCGGGACTCGCGAGGGGTATCGGGGAGCAGTACTTC
CASSFSGLARGIGEQYF
>NA|TRBV10-2|NA|TRBJ1-5
TGCGCCAGCGGAGGGGATTATAGCAATCAGCCCCAGCATTTT
CASGGDYSNQPQHF
>TRBD2|TRBV10-2|NA|TRBJ2-7
TGCGCCAGCAGTGAGGGCGGGGGGGCCTACGAGCAGTACTTC
CASSEGGGAYEQYF
>NA|TRBV19|NA|TRBJ2-2
TGTGCCTCCGGGAACGGGGATAACACCGGGGAGCTGTTTTTT
CASGNGDNTGELFF
>TRBD1|TRBV4-1|NA|TRBJ2-7
TGCGCCAGCAGCCAAGCCGGGACAGACTCCTACGAGCAGTACTTC
CASSQAGTDSYEQYF
>TRBD1|TRBV2|NA|TRBJ2-5
TGTGCCAGCAGGGGACAGCCTGTTGAGGCCCAGTACTTC
CASRGQPVEAQYF
>NA|TRBV5-1|NA|TRBJ1-6
TGCGCCAGCAGCTTGGGCTGGACAGCCTATAATTCACCCCTCCACTTT
CASSLGWTAYNSPLHF
>TRBD1|TRBV11-1|few|TRBJ2-7
TGTGCCAGCAGCTTCGGGACAGGTAATACTTACGAGCAGTACTTC
CASSFGTGNTYEQYF
>NA|TRBV20-1|NA|TRBJ2-5
TGCAGTGCCGAAGCGGGAGAGACCCAGTACTTC
CSAEAGETQYF
>NA|TRBV5-6|few|TRBJ1-1
TGTGCCAGCAGCTTGTTGGGACAAGGCCCCCGTTTTGTTGAAGCTTTCTTT
CASSLLGQGPRFVEAFF
>TRBD1|TRBV5-1|NA|TRBJ1-6
TGCGCCAGCAGCGAACCACAGGGGGCGGGAAATTCACCCCTCCACTTT
CASSEPQGAGNSPLHF
>TRBD1|TRBV19|NA|TRBJ1-2
TGTGCCAGCCGGACAGGGGTTGATAACTATGGCTACACCTTC
CASRTGVDNYGYTF